This record looks at one T cell receptor beta chain sequence and its context. This specimen comes from a study of blood T cell repertoires in COVID-19. In the original processing: Nucleated cell counts were estimated from reference gene primer amplification. The protocol was immunoSEQ multiplex PCR, while the TCRdb copy is restricted to in-frame clones and leaves out a portion. Clonal size and the V and J genes are those of that table, whereas D and trimming came from the DNA. The sample lists 50,000 to 75,000 clones, 91% occurring once. Germline V lookup: CDR1 WNHNN, CDR2 SYGVQD (reference sequence). With 9 bases clipped from V and 2 bases from J, the junction kept 18 bases outside the gene matches. CDR3 size: 17 residues.

The TCR originated in a human donor in a cohort sampled during active COVID-19. The specimen sequenced was peripheral blood. The rearrangement joins TRBV10-1 to TRBJ2-5; 7 positions agree with TRBD1. The CDR3 loop reads CASTGASTSVLQETQYF. Here the CDR3 DNA reads TGCGCCAGTACAGGGGCCAGTACCTCGGTACTTCAAGAGACCCAGTACTTC.